This T cell receptor beta chain was captured in a study of blood T cell repertoires in COVID-19. Study background: Sources were T cells, B-cell-depleted T cells, or PBMCs; the material itself was cDNA or gDNA.

CDR3 size: 20 residues. In the authors' workflow: Estimated nucleated cell counts came from reference gene primer amplification. TCRdb's copy holds only in-frame clones and misses some; the assay was immunoSEQ multiplex PCR. V, J and clone size were drawn from that table, and D and trimming were deduced from the DNA. The table has about 140,000 clones, 80% to 85% seen once. The TCR originated in a woman of 80 years or more with acute or convalescent COVID-19. The rearrangement joins TRBV7-5 to TRBJ2-7; TRBD1 reflects the table's D call only, with no check against the DNA. TRBV7-5 is classified as a pseudogene. Material: peripheral blood. The CDR3 DNA reads as TGTGTCAGAAGCTTAGAGGGACAGGGAGAACCAAGGTGGGGATTCACCGAGCAGTACTTC. Residues: CVRSLEGQGEPRWGFTEQYF.